One sample yielded the 11 T cell receptor beta chains listed below, sequenced in a study of spatial heterogeneity in lung cancer. Time point given: sample taken at primary tumor resection. One entry per CDR3 protein, called by TCRdb with MiXCR from the 5' RACE reads. Found here are approximately 15,000 distinct CDR3 sequences, 3% to 4.5% of them singletons; the top ten hold 9.8%. The sample was normal lung tissue next to the tumor, taken at surgery. Source of these receptors: a male donor with early-stage non-small cell lung cancer.

This clonotype was observed many times. A library prepared for alpha chains yielded this beta chain as an off-target read; its size is of little meaning. This chain uses TRBV7-9 with TRBJ2-2, with D possibly being TRBD1 or TRBD2 (5 bases each). The CDR3 sequence is 15 residues long. Per the germline V gene, CDR1 is SEHNR and CDR2 is FQNEAQ (reference sequence). The ends were cut back, 3 bases at V and 6 bases at J, with 14 bases in the middle. The CDR3 protein is CASSFGTPLAGELFF. The CDR3 DNA reads TGTGCCAGCAGCTTCGGGACCCCTCTTGCCGGGGAGCTGTTTTTT.

This clonotype was seen repeatedly, ten times or more. Because the library targeted alpha chains, this beta chain is an off-target read whose size means little. This rearrangement joins TRBV7-9 to TRBJ1-2, with 7 bases identical to TRBD1. This CDR3 has 14 residues. J was trimmed by 8 bases and V by 4 bases; bases with no gene match: 10. Per germline, CDR1 SEHNR and CDR2 FQNEAQ (reference sequence). The CDR3 loop reads CASSSRQGLYGYTF. The CDR3 coding sequence is TGTGCCAGCAGCTCGCGACAGGGACTTTACGGCTACACCTTC.

This clonotype was detected ten times or more. Relative to the germline gene, one junction end is altered; a read error may explain this. The library was prepared for alpha chains; this beta chain is a stray read, so its frequency means little. The CDR3 DNA follows: TGTGCCAGCAGCCCTCACCAGACAGGGGGCTTATTGAAGACTGAAGCTTTCTTT. The encoded protein is CASSPHQTGGLLKTEAFF. The chain joins TRBV9 to TRBJ1-1; 10 nucleotides agree with TRBD1. Germline CDR1 is SGDLS and CDR2 is YYNGEE. The CDR3 spans 18 residues. Together with reference TRBV9 and TRBJ1-1, the CDR3 gives the full variable domain: DSGVTQTPKHLITATGQRVTLRCSPRSGDLSVYWYQQSLDQGLQFLIQYYNGEERAKGNILERFSAQQFPDLHSELNLSSLELGDSALYFCASSPHQTGGLLKTEAFFGQGTRLTVV.

By proportion, this clonotype is medium-sized. Because this beta chain is a stray read in a library intended to capture alpha chains, its abundance should not be given much weight. The rearrangement uses TRBV6-1 and TRBJ2-3; 8 nucleotides agree with TRBD2. V shed 2 bases, J shed 6 bases, and the junction held 4 bases outside the gene matches. The germline V gene encodes CDR1 MNHNS and CDR2 SASEGT. The CDR3 has 14 amino acids. CDR3 sequence: CASSEREGPDTQYF. The CDR3 region has the DNA TGTGCCAGCAGTGAACGGGAGGGTCCGGATACGCAGTATTTT.

This clonotype was observed many times. Found in a library prepared for alpha chains, this beta chain is an off-target read, and its abundance has little meaning. The chain is built from TRBV7-9 and TRBJ2-2, with 8 bases lining up with TRBD1. Germline V gives CDR1 SEHNR, CDR2 FQNEAQ (reference sequence). The CDR3 is 16 amino acids. V trimming: 6 bases; J trimming: 2 bases; junction bases outside the gene matches: 8. CDR3: CASRKSGGINTGELFF. The DNA of the CDR3 is TGTGCCAGCAGGAAGTCAGGGGGCATTAACACCGGGGAGCTGTTTTTT. Full variable domain (remainder filled in from reference TRBV7-9 and TRBJ2-2): DTGVSQNPRHKITKRGQNVTFRCDPISEHNRLYWYRQTLGQGPEFLTYFQNEAQLEKSRLLSDRFSAERPKGSFSTLEIQRTEQGDSAMYLCASRKSGGINTGELFFGEGSRLTVL.

This clonotype was detected many times. This beta chain slipped into a library made for alpha chains as a stray read, so its size is not meaningful. The chain uses TRBV6-5 and TRBJ1-5; the match to TRBD1 covers 9 bases. Germline CDR1 and CDR2: MNHEY and SVGAGI. V shed 2 bases, J shed 3 bases, and the junction held 8 bases outside the gene matches. The CDR3 is 17 residues long. CDR3 coding DNA: TGTGCCAGCAGTTACAGGAAGACAGGGGGGATCAATCAGCCCCAGCATTTT. It yields the protein CASSYRKTGGINQPQHF.

This clonotype was found many times. For a library built for alpha chains, this beta chain is a stray read; little rests on its size. V is TRBV6-2 or TRBV6-3 and J is TRBJ2-3; the D call may be TRBD1 or TRBD2 (5 bases each). Per germline, CDR1 MNHEY and CDR2 SVGEGT. The V gene lost 2 bases and the J gene lost 2 bases, with 14 bases spanning the gap. The CDR3 has 16 residues. Here the CDR3 reads CASSYGRGVSTDTQYF. For the CDR3, the DNA is TGTGCCAGCAGTTACGGCAGAGGGGTCTCCACAGATACGCAGTATTTT.

This clonotype occurred many times. This beta chain is a stray read from a library made for alpha chains; its abundance is not meaningful. J is TRBJ1-2 and V is TRBV7-8, with D tentatively TRBD1 (6 bases). Trimming left V 0 bases short and J 6 bases short, with 17 bases between. This CDR3 comprises 16 residues. From germline, CDR1 is SGHVS and CDR2 FQNEAQ. This chain's CDR3 is CASSLALKARGHGYTF. The DNA for the CDR3 is TGTGCCAGCAGCTTAGCGTTAAAAGCCCGGGGGCATGGCTACACCTTC.

The table lists this clonotype with many counts. Little can be read into the size of this beta chain, an off-target read in a library designed for alpha chains. This rearrangement joins TRBV18 to TRBJ1-4; TRBD1 matches at 8 bases. The junction had 3 bases not matched to a gene; V was cut back by 0 bases and J by 6 bases. Germline CDR1 reads KGHSH; CDR2 reads LQKENI. The CDR3 length is 15 residues. As DNA, the CDR3 is TGTGCCAGCTCACCACCTACGACAGGGGATGAAAAACTGTTTTTT. Protein product: CASSPPTTGDEKLFF.

By frequency in the sample, this clonotype is medium-sized. A library prepared for alpha chains yielded this beta chain as an off-target read; its size is of little meaning. This sequence joins TRBV14 and TRBJ2-3, with D possibly being TRBD2 (6 bases). The CDR3 runs to 16 residues. V was trimmed by 1 base and J by 2 bases, leaving 13 bases between them. From germline, CDR1 is SGHDN and CDR2 FVKESK. The CDR3 sequence: CASSQGGGTITDTQYF. For the CDR3, the DNA is TGTGCCAGCAGCCAAGGAGGCGGGACCATCACAGATACGCAGTATTTT.

This clonotype was observed at least ten times. Since the library was made to target alpha chains, this beta chain is a stray read and its abundance is not meaningful. The chain is built from TRBV12-3 or TRBV12-4 and TRBJ2-3; 8 bases match TRBD2. Germline trimming cut 3 bases from V and 0 bases from J; bases unmatched to any gene: 5. This CDR3 has 16 amino acids. The CDR3 here is CASSLEREGSTDTQYF. In DNA form, the CDR3 reads TGTGCCAGCAGTTTGGAACGGGAGGGTAGCACAGATACGCAGTATTTT.